This is a list of T cell receptor beta chains from one sample in a study of PD-1 blockade in classical Hodgkin lymphoma. The repertoire was sequenced with immunoSEQ multiplex PCR; TCRdb's copy has only in-frame clones and lacks some. The repertoire holds 5,500 to 6,500 clones, with under 85% as singletons. This material consisted of CD4+ T cells from blood, taken at baseline. The receptors here all came from a human donor with classical Hodgkin lymphoma. The CDR3 runs from the conserved cysteine through the conserved F or W. A D gene is named only where the DNA matches it firmly. Where a row states a size, it is once, few, many or the class of an expanded clone; other rows omit it.

j_gene	abundance	d_gene	v_gene	CDR3nt	CDR3aa
TRBJ1-4	.	.	TRBV18	TGTGCCAGCTCACCAGCCGGGACAACTAATGAAAAACTGTTTTTT	CASSPAGTTNEKLFF
TRBJ2-7	.	.	TRBV5-1	TGCGCCAGCAGACCTATCTACCGGGGGACCTACGAGCAGTACTTC	CASRPIYRGTYEQYF
TRBJ1-1	.	.	TRBV6-6	TGTGCCAGCAGCCGAGCTAGGGTCGGAGACACTGAAGCTTTCTTT	CASSRARVGDTEAFF
TRBJ1-2	.	TRBD1	TRBV6-5	TGTGCCAGCAGTTACCGACAGGGCAATGGCTACACCTTC	CASSYRQGNGYTF
TRBJ2-1	.	.	TRBV7-9	TGTGCCAGCAGCTTAAGGGAATCCTTCAATGAGCAGTTCTTC	CASSLRESFNEQFF
TRBJ2-7	few	.	TRBV20-1	TGCAGTGCCCCATCGGCTCACGAGCAGTACTTC	CSAPSAHEQYF
TRBJ1-2	.	TRBD1	TRBV6-4	TGTGCCAGCAGTGACTCGGCGGGCAGGGGGCCCGGCTATGGCTACACCTTC	CASSDSAGRGPGYGYTF
TRBJ1-6	few	TRBD1	TRBV28	TGTGCCAGCAGACCAGGGGGCGCTGGGAATTCACCCCTCCACTTT	CASRPGGAGNSPLHF
TRBJ2-3	.	.	TRBV11-2	TGTGCCAGCAGCTTAGGTCGTATGACCGGAGCTAGCACAGATACGCAGTATTTT	CASSLGRMTGASTDTQYF
TRBJ1-5	.	.	TRBV7-8	TGTGCCAGCAGCCCCCAATTAGGACAGTATAGCAATCAGCCCCAGCATTTT	CASSPQLGQYSNQPQHF